Shown below are 31 T cell receptor beta chains from a single sample sequenced in a study of cytomegalovirus exposure and HLA in healthy donors. TCRdb's copy holds only in-frame clones and misses some; the assay was immunoSEQ multiplex PCR. Altogether a few hundred thousand clones are present, around 90% being singletons, with the ten largest covering 0.35% to 0.45%. Sequenced: PBMCs. The receptors derive from a woman aged 18 to 35 in good health and CMV-seronegative.

This clone has a single count. The CDR3 bases are TGTGCCAGCAGTCCTCGGACTAGCGGGGGCCGACGCAATGAGCAGTTCTTC. This gives the protein CASSPRTSGGRRNEQFF. The rearrangement uses TRBV27 and TRBJ2-1; 13 bases fit TRBD2. With 5 bases clipped from V and 6 bases from J, the junction kept 10 bases outside the gene matches. Germline V gives CDR1 MNHEY, CDR2 SMNVEV (reference sequence). The CDR3 is 17 amino acids.

The chain links TRBV2 to TRBJ1-5; 7 bases are shared with TRBD1. The germline gives CDR1 SNHLY, CDR2 FYNNEI. The CDR3 sequence is 13 residues long. V lost 8 bases, J lost 4 bases, and 5 bases stayed unmatched. CDR3 nucleotides: TGTGCCAGCTGGGACAGCCTAAATCAGCCCCAGCATTTT. It specifies CASWDSLNQPQHF. The full variable domain, completed using reference TRBV2 and TRBJ1-5, is EPEVTQTPSHQVTQMGQEVILRCVPISNHLYFYWYRQILGQKVEFLVSFYNNEISEKSEIFDDQFSVERPDGSNFTLKIRSTKLEDSAMYFCASWDSLNQPQHFGDGTRLSIL.

The DNA of the CDR3 is TGCGCCAGCAGCCTAGGGGACTTCCACACCGGGGAGCTGTTTTTT. Protein sequence: CASSLGDFHTGELFF. The chain joins TRBV5-1 to TRBJ2-2, with D perhaps TRBD2 (6 bases). The CDR3 contains 15 residues. Germline V CDR1 and CDR2: SGHRS, YFSETQ. Deletions cut 4 bases from V and 3 bases from J, with 13 bases between.

CDR3 loop: CASSYRVSGTEAFF. Here the CDR3 DNA reads TGTGCCAGCAGCTACAGGGTTTCCGGCACTGAAGCTTTCTTT. The rearrangement joins TRBV5-6 to TRBJ1-1; maybe TRBD1 (6 bases). Germline CDR1 and CDR2: SGHDT and YYEEEE. V dropped 3 bases and J dropped 4 bases, with 13 bases sitting between them. The CDR3 runs to 14 residues.

The chain couples TRBV6-5 to TRBJ1-1; 8 bases map to TRBD1. This CDR3 spans 15 amino acids. Germline lookup yields CDR1 MNHEY and CDR2 SVGAGI. V gave up 5 bases and J gave up 1 base; unmatched junction bases: 6. For the CDR3, the DNA is TGTGCCAGCAGTGGACAGGGCCAAGGGAACACTGAAGCTTTCTTT. It encodes CASSGQGQGNTEAFF.

The J gene is TRBJ2-1, the V gene TRBV27; maybe TRBD1 (6 bases). The CDR3 loop spans 12 amino acids. Trimming removed 3 bases from V and 13 bases from J, with 13 bases in between. CDR1 is MNHEY, CDR2 SMNVEV, per germline (reference sequence). The CDR3 loop reads CASSLGRGEQFF. CDR3 nucleotides: TGTGCCAGCAGTTTGGGCAGGGGTGAACAGTTCTTC.

The chain combines TRBV19 with TRBJ1-4; TRBD1 might be the D (5 bases). V lost 3 bases and J 1 base, leaving 18 bases between the germline ends. This CDR3 region has 18 residues. CDR1 and CDR2 from the germline V gene are LNHDA and SQIVND (reference sequence). CDR3 DNA: TGTGCCAGTAGTATTGTCGGCAGGGCCGGCCGAACTAATGAAAAACTGTTTTTT. This gives the protein CASSIVGRAGRTNEKLFF.

This chain uses TRBV10-3 with TRBJ2-3; the match to TRBD2 covers 9 bases. J lost 5 bases, V lost 7 bases, and 7 bases had no gene match. The CDR3 runs 14 residues. Germline CDR1 is ENHRY and CDR2 is SYGVKD. The CDR3 loop reads CAINAGGRRDTQYF. DNA of the CDR3: TGTGCCATCAATGCGGGGGGGCGCAGAGATACGCAGTATTTT.

The V and J genes are TRBV7-9 and TRBJ2-4, with 9 bases identical to TRBD1. The CDR3 loop spans 18 amino acids. Trimming cost V 1 base and J 2 bases; bases outside gene matches: 9. Germline CDR1 is SEHNR and CDR2 is FQNEAQ (reference sequence). CDR3 amino acids: CASSLVGTGIPSKNIQYF. In nucleotides, the CDR3 is TGTGCCAGCAGCTTAGTTGGGACAGGGATTCCATCCAAAAACATTCAGTACTTC.

The rearrangement uses TRBV28 and TRBJ2-3; D is possibly TRBD2 (6 bases). The CDR3 has 15 residues. With 6 bases removed from V and 3 bases from J, the gap between germline ends came to 16 bases. Germline loops: CDR1 MDHEN, CDR2 SYDVKM. Here the CDR3 reads CASSILTSRTDTQYF. The CDR3 DNA is TGTGCCAGCAGCATCTTAACTAGCCGGACAGATACGCAGTATTTT. Based on the CDR3 plus reference TRBV28 and TRBJ2-3, the full variable domain is DVKVTQSSRYLVKRTGEKVFLECVQDMDHENMFWYRQDPGLGLRLIYFSYDVKMKEKGDIPEGYSVSREKKERFSLILESASTNQTSMYLCASSILTSRTDTQYFGPGTRLTVL.

This clone was seen more than once but under ten times. The chain carries TRBV19 and TRBJ1-5, with D possibly being TRBD1 (6 bases). The CDR3 loop spans 13 amino acids. V gave up 7 bases and J gave up 5 bases, with 12 bases separating them. Germline V gives CDR1 LNHDA, CDR2 SQIVND (reference sequence). CDR3 residues: CASNKQGYQPQHF. The CDR3 DNA reads as TGTGCCAGTAATAAACAGGGATATCAGCCCCAGCATTTT. Drawing the rest from reference TRBV19 and TRBJ1-5, the complete variable domain is DGGITQSPKYLFRKEGQNVTLSCEQNLNHDAMYWYRQDPGQGLRLIYYSQIVNDFQKGDIAEGYSVSREKKESFPLTVTSAQKNPTAFYLCASNKQGYQPQHFGDGTRLSIL.

The chain links TRBV19 to TRBJ2-2; D may be TRBD2 (5 bases). V lost 10 bases and J lost 3, with 9 bases in between. Germline V lookup: CDR1 LNHDA, CDR2 SQIVND (reference sequence). The CDR3 contains 12 residues. The CDR3 spells CATSGDTGELFF. The CDR3 bases are TGTGCCACTTCCGGGGACACCGGGGAGCTGTTTTTT.

The chain carries TRBV28 and TRBJ2-3, with D uncertain. V shed 8 bases and J shed 0 bases, with 9 bases lying between them. Germline values: CDR1 MDHEN, CDR2 SYDVKM. This CDR3 has 13 amino acids. The CDR3 sequence is CASVSGSTDTQYF. The CDR3 nucleotides read TGTGCCAGCGTTTCAGGTAGCACAGATACGCAGTATTTT.

The V gene is TRBV29-1, the J gene TRBJ1-1; D is unclear. Germline CDR1 and CDR2: SQVTM and ANQGSEA. The CDR3 is 14 amino acids. V lost 4 bases to trimming and J lost 5 bases, with 17 bases between them. The CDR3 DNA reads as TGCAGCGTTGTTTTTGTCCCCGGTGAGACTGAAGCTTTCTTT. It is translated as CSVVFVPGETEAFF.

Points on this clone: Other nucleotide sequences from this sample produce the same CDR3. The chain has TRBV6-6 and TRBJ1-2; D is uncertain. The V end lost 2 bases, the J end lost 3 bases, and 4 bases lay between the germline ends. The CDR3 loop spans 12 amino acids. Germline CDR1 is MNHNY and CDR2 is SVGAGI (reference sequence). The CDR3 DNA is TGTGCCAGCAGTTACACGGACTATGGCTACACCTTC. Amino acids: CASSYTDYGYTF.

The CDR3 DNA sequence: TGTGCCAGCAGCCGACCGGGACTAGGCGCAGATACGCAGTATTTT. Residues: CASSRPGLGADTQYF. This chain joins TRBV7-2 and TRBJ2-3; 8 bases match TRBD2. This CDR3 comprises 15 residues. Germline V CDR1 and CDR2: SGHTA, FQGNSA. The junction had 8 bases not matched to a gene; V was cut back by 5 bases and J by 4 bases.

The chain uses TRBV28 and TRBJ1-3; D is unresolved. Trimming removed 3 bases from V and 0 bases from J, with 9 bases in between. CDR3 length: 15 amino acids. The germline CDR1 and CDR2 sequences are MDHEN and SYDVKM. The CDR3 loop reads CASSLRANSGNTIYF. CDR3 nucleotides: TGTGCCAGCAGTTTGAGGGCAAACTCTGGAAACACCATATATTTT.

The rearrangement links TRBV2 to TRBJ2-5; 7 nucleotides align to TRBD2. Germline CDR1 and CDR2: SNHLY and FYNNEI. V shed 6 bases, J shed 3 bases, and the junction held 7 bases outside the gene matches. CDR3 length: 14 amino acids. The CDR3 protein is CASSLRLAEETQYF. DNA for the CDR3: TGTGCCAGCAGCCTCCGCCTAGCGGAAGAGACCCAGTACTTC.

This clone was detected once. The junction shows a germline mismatch at one end, possibly a read error. In DNA form, the CDR3 reads TGCGCCAGCAGTCAAGGGGTGCGGAGCACAGATACGCAGTATTTT. Its protein product is CASSQGVRSTDTQYF. The chain links TRBV4-3 to TRBJ2-3; D is possibly TRBD1 (5 bases). From germline, CDR1 is LGHNA and CDR2 YSLEER. The CDR3 contains 15 residues.

The V call is TRBV5-6, the J call TRBJ2-6; D may be TRBD1 (5 bases). The CDR3 loop spans 13 amino acids. V was shortened by 3 bases and J by 9 bases, with 10 bases between the two germline ends. The germline gives CDR1 SGHDT, CDR2 YYEEEE. The CDR3 DNA is TGTGCCAGCAGCTCTAGGCAGGGCAACGTCCTGACTTTC. Protein product: CASSSRQGNVLTF.

The chain employs TRBV6-1 and TRBJ1-4, with 7 bases matching TRBD1. The V gene's germline CDR1 is MNHNS and CDR2 SASEGT. J lost 3 bases, V lost 5 bases, and 3 bases had no gene match. The CDR3 length is 14 residues. This CDR3 reads CASSRDSSNEKLFF. The CDR3 nucleotides read TGTGCCAGCAGTAGGGACAGTTCTAATGAAAAACTGTTTTTT.

A few counts support this clone. The genes are TRBV7-8 and TRBJ2-7; 8 bases fit TRBD1. The V segment lost 5 bases and the J segment 1 base; nucleotides outside the gene matches: 7. The germline V gene encodes CDR1 SGHVS and CDR2 FQNEAQ. The CDR3 extends over 15 amino acids. The CDR3 sequence: CASSRGTGGSYEQYF. As DNA, the CDR3 is TGTGCCAGCAGCCGTGGGACAGGTGGGTCCTACGAGCAGTACTTC.

The chain uses TRBV5-4 and TRBJ2-3; possible D gene TRBD2, 6 bases. CDR3 length equals 15 residues. V gave up 1 base and J gave up 2 bases, with 11 bases separating them. The germline gives CDR1 SGHNT, CDR2 YYREEE (reference sequence). The CDR3 coding sequence is TGTGCCAGCAGCTTGTGGGGCGGGGCCACAGATACGCAGTATTTT. The encoded protein is CASSLWGGATDTQYF.

This rearrangement joins TRBV28 to TRBJ2-5; 12 positions agree with TRBD2. V was pared by 4 bases and J by 7 bases, with 4 bases of the junction left unmatched. This CDR3 has 14 residues. Per germline, CDR1 MDHEN and CDR2 SYDVKM. CDR3 in amino acids: CASSSRLAGVTQYF. In DNA, the CDR3 is TGTGCCAGCAGTTCGCGACTAGCGGGGGTGACCCAGTACTTC.

The rearrangement uses TRBV18 and TRBJ1-1; TRBD1 might be the D (5 bases). Germline lookup yields CDR1 KGHSH and CDR2 LQKENI. The CDR3 has 14 residues. V lost 5 bases and J lost 5, with 15 bases in between. CDR3: CASSGARGDTEAFF. The CDR3 bases are TGTGCCAGCTCAGGGGCACGGGGGGATACTGAAGCTTTCTTT.

The J gene is TRBJ2-2, the V gene TRBV5-4; 14 bases align to TRBD2. CDR3 size: 18 residues. Germline values: CDR1 SGHNT, CDR2 YYREEE (reference sequence). V lost 6 bases and J lost 1; bases outside the gene matches: 8. CDR3 region: CASNLGLAGGKNTGELFF. CDR3 DNA: TGTGCCAGCAACCTCGGACTAGCGGGGGGCAAGAACACCGGGGAGCTGTTTTTT.

This chain links TRBV28 with TRBJ2-1; 8 positions match TRBD1. Germline V lookup: CDR1 MDHEN, CDR2 SYDVKM. J lost 8 bases, V lost 7 bases, and 4 bases had no gene match. The CDR3 covers 12 residues. DNA for the CDR3: TGTGCCAGCAACCCCAGGGGGCATGAGCAGTTCTTC. Its translation: CASNPRGHEQFF.

The chain is built from TRBV12-2 and TRBJ2-7; the table's D call, TRBD1, has no DNA check behind it. TRBV12-2 is flagged as a pseudogene. The CDR3 loop spans 13 amino acids. The DNA of the CDR3 is TGTGCAAGTCGCCAGGGGCCTTCCTACGAGCAGTACGTC. It translates to CASRQGPSYEQYV.

V gene TRBV5-1 combines with J gene TRBJ1-2; the D gene is possibly TRBD1 (5 bases). In germline, CDR1 is SGHRS, CDR2 YFSETQ. Trimming took 0 bases from V and 1 from J, leaving 10 bases between them. The length of the CDR3 is 15 residues. DNA for the CDR3: TGCGCCAGCAGCTTGGAAGCAGGGTTTAACTATGGCTACACCTTC. The encoded protein is CASSLEAGFNYGYTF.

The chain recombines TRBV6-1 with TRBJ2-1; weak D call: TRBD1 (6 bases). CDR3 size: 14 residues. The germline CDR1 and CDR2 sequences are MNHNS and SASEGT. The V end lost 4 bases, the J end lost 9 bases, and 16 bases lay between the germline ends. The CDR3 spells CASSAGVLAIEQFF. CDR3 nucleotides: TGTGCCAGCAGTGCAGGGGTGCTAGCAATTGAGCAGTTCTTC.

This clone was found a few times. This chain joins TRBV7-9 and TRBJ2-7; 12 nucleotides match TRBD1. Germline V CDR1 and CDR2: SEHNR, FQNEAQ (reference sequence). The ends lost 8 bases at V and 5 bases at J; junction bases unmatched: 16. The CDR3 covers 17 residues. The CDR3 DNA sequence: TGTGCCAGCTTATCTCGGGACAGGGGGCTGGGTATGGACGAGCAGTACTTC. Its translation is CASLSRDRGLGMDEQYF.